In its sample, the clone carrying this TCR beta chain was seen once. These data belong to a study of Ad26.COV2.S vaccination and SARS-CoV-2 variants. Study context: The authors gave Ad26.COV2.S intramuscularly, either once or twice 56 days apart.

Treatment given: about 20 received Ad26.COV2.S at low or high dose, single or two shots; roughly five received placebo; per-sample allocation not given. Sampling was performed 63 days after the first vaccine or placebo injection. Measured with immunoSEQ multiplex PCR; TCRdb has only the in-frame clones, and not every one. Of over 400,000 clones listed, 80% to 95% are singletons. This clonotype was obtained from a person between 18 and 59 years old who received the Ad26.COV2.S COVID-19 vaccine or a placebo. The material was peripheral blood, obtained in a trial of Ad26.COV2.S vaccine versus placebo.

In nucleotides, the CDR3 is TGTGCCAGTAGGAGGGATTTCTCTGGAAACACCATATATTTT. Its translation is CASRRDFSGNTIYF. This sequence joins TRBV19 and TRBJ1-3; D not certain. This CDR3 region has 14 residues. The V and J ends lost 6 bases and 0 bases respectively, with 9 bases between them. CDR1 and CDR2 from the germline V gene are LNHDA and SQIVND (reference sequence).